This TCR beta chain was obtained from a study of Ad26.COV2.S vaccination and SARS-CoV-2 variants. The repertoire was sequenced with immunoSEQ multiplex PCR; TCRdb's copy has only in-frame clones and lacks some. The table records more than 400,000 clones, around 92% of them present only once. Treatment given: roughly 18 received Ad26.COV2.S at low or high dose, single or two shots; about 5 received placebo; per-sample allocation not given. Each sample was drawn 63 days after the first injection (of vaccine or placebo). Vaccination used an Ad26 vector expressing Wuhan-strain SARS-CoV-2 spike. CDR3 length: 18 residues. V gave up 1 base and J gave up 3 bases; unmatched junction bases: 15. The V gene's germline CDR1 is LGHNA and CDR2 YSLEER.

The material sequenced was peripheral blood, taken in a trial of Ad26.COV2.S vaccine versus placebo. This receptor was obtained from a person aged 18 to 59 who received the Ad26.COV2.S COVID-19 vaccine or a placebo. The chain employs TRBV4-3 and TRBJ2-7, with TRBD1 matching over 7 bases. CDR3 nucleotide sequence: TGCGCCAGCAGCCAAGCCCCCACCACATGGACAGGCGACTACGAGCAGTACTTC. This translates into CASSQAPTTWTGDYEQYF.